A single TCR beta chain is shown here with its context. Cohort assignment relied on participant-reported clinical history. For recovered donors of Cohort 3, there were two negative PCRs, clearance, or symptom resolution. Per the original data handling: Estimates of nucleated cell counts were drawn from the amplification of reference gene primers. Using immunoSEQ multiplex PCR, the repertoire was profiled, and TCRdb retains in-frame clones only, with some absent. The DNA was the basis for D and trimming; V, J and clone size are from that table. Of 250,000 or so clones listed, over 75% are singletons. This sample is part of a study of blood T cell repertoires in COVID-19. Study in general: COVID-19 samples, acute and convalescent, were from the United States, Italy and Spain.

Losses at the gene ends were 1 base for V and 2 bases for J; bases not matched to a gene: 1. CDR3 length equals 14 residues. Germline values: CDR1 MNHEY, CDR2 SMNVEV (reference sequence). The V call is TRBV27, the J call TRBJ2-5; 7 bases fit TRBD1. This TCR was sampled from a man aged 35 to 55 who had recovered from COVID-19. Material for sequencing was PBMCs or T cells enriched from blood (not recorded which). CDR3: CASSLLGQQETQYF. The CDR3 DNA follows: TGTGCCAGCAGTTTATTGGGACAGCAAGAGACCCAGTACTTC.